This T cell receptor (beta chain) was sequenced in a study of blood T cell repertoires in COVID-19. On the study more broadly: Samples taken during acute and convalescent COVID-19 were collected in the United States, Italy and Spain. Sources were T cells, B-cell-depleted T cells, or PBMCs; the material itself was cDNA or gDNA.

This clone was seen more than once but under ten times. The CDR3 covers 10 residues. In germline, CDR1 is LGHNT, CDR2 FRNRAP. Trimming shortened V by 4 bases and J by 7 bases, and 5 bases separated the two germline ends. In the original processing: Reference gene primer amplification gave estimated nucleated cell counts. Produced via immunoSEQ multiplex PCR; TCRdb's table is partial and in-frame only. The V and J calls and the clone size are those of that table, but D and trimming were determined from the DNA. Among 250,000 to 300,000 clones, around 86% were seen once, and the ten largest hold 2.5% to 3%.

The receptor comes from a woman aged 55-69 years with active or convalescent COVID-19. This chain connects TRBV12-5 to TRBJ2-7; D gene ambiguous. Sequencing input: peripheral blood. Here the CDR3 reads CASGSREQYF. The CDR3 bases are TGTGCTAGTGGTTCCCGGGAGCAGTACTTC.